This is a list of T cell receptor beta chains from one sample in a study of OX40 agonist ivuxolimab in advanced cancers. Only in-frame clones appear in the TCRdb table, and some are missing; sequencing was by immunoSEQ multiplex PCR. Of about 90,000 clones detected, roughly 90% appear once; the ten largest clones hold 0.25% to 0.35%. This specimen consisted of CD4+ or CD8+ T cells sorted from blood, obtained in a trial of the OX40 agonist ivuxolimab. These receptors came from an adult with an advanced solid tumor such as melanoma, head and neck, liver or kidney cancer. The CDR3 runs from the conserved cysteine through the conserved F or W. D genes are given only for firm matches.

V gene,D gene,J gene,CDR3 DNA,CDR3 protein
TRBV29-1,NA,TRBJ2-2,TGCAGCGGTTTCAAGAACACCGGGGAGCTGTTTTTT,CSGFKNTGELFF
TRBV5-5,NA,TRBJ1-2,TGTGCCAGCAGCTTGGGGGCGGGCGCCTATGGCTACACCTTC,CASSLGAGAYGYTF
TRBV5-8,TRBD1,TRBJ2-1,TGTGCCAGCAGCCTCCAGGGACAGGGGCCCTACAATGAGCAGTTCTTC,CASSLQGQGPYNEQFF
TRBV11-3,NA,TRBJ2-3,TGTGCCAGCAGCTTAGATGGGGCGGGGGATACGCAGTATTTT,CASSLDGAGDTQYF
TRBV27,TRBD2,TRBJ2-1,TGTGCCAGCAGTTCAAGGACTAGCGGGCTGAGAAATGAGCAGTTCTTC,CASSSRTSGLRNEQFF
TRBV7-3,TRBD1,TRBJ2-7,TGTGCCAGCAGCTTAAATCGGACAGGGAGGATGGACGAGCAGTACTTC,CASSLNRTGRMDEQYF
TRBV6-4,NA,TRBJ1-4,TGTGCCAGCAGTGACTCGATAAAGGGTGTGGGTTTGGCTAATGAAAAACTGTTTTTT,CASSDSIKGVGLANEKLFF
TRBV4-2,NA,TRBJ2-5,TGTGCCAGCAGCCAAGATGGGTACGGCGGAGGGCAGTACTTC,CASSQDGYGGGQYF
TRBV7-2,TRBD1,TRBJ2-5,TGTGCCAGCACCCCGAGGGGGCCTAAAGAGACCCAGTACTTC,CASTPRGPKETQYF
TRBV9,TRBD2,TRBJ2-2,TGTGCCAGCAGCGGGACTAGCGGGAGGGCCGGGGAGCTGTTTTTT,CASSGTSGRAGELFF
TRBV4-2,TRBD1,TRBJ1-4,TGTGCCAGCAGCGAGCGACAGGGAGGGCGTGAAAAACTGTTTTTT,CASSERQGGREKLFF
TRBV27,TRBD2,TRBJ2-5,TGTGCCAGCAGTTTAAGACTAGCGGGAGAAGAGACCCAGTACTTC,CASSLRLAGEETQYF
TRBV4-2,NA,TRBJ1-4,TGTGCCAGCAGCCAGGGGCAGGGGCGGGAAAAACTGTTTTTT,CASSQGQGREKLFF
TRBV13,TRBD2,TRBJ2-3,TGTGCCAGCAGCCGAAGCGGGAGAGAGAAGTATTTT,CASSRSGREKYF
TRBV6-5,TRBD1,TRBJ1-5,TGTGCCAGCGGGACAGGGTTTGGACAGCCCCAGCATTTT,CASGTGFGQPQHF
TRBV6-1,TRBD2,TRBJ2-1,TGTGCCAGCGGACTAGCGGGAGGGTACAATGAGCAGTTCTTC,CASGLAGGYNEQFF